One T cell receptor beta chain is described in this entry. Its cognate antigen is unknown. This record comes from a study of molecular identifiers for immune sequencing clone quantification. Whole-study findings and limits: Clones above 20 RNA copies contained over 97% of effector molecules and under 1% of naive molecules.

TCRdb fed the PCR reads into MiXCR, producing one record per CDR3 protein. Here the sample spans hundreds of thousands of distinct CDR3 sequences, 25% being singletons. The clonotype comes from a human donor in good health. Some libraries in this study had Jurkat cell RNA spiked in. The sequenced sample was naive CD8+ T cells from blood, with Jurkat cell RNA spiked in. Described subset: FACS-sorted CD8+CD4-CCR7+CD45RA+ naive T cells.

The CDR3 DNA reads as TGTGCCAGCAGCGTGGGCGGGGGGGCAAACAATGAGCAGTTCTTC. Amino acids: CASSVGGGANNEQFF. This sequence joins TRBV9 and TRBJ2-1; 9 nucleotides line up with TRBD2. Trimming cost V 2 bases and J 5 bases; bases outside gene matches: 5. Germline lookup yields CDR1 SGDLS and CDR2 YYNGEE. This CDR3 has 15 amino acids.